Many counts were recorded for the clone carrying this TCR beta chain. The record originates from a study of neurological immune-mediated disorders. 5'RACE with 10-nucleotide random UMIs produced the cDNA. TCRdb called the 5' RACE reads again in MiXCR, with one record for every CDR3 protein. The table has approximately 19,000 distinct CDR3 sequences, approximately 6.8% seen once. The germline CDR1 and CDR2 sequences are SGHRS and YFSETQ. The CDR3 spans 14 residues. V lost 9 bases and J lost 0, with 14 bases in between. The sorted libraries drew on over 900,000 T cells that were CD4+ or CD8+. This sequence joins TRBV5-1 and TRBJ2-3; D ambiguous. The specimen was CD8+ T cells from blood. The sequence came from a woman aged 25 to 39 with HTLV-1-associated myelopathy (HAM/TSP). CDR3 DNA: TGCGCCACCCTCTGGGATTCTAGCACAGATACGCAGTATTTT. Translation: CATLWDSSTDTQYF.